Each of the 21 T cell receptor beta chains below was sequenced from the same sample in a study of CDR3 diversity in severe acne. One entry per CDR3 protein results from TCRdb running MiXCR on the PCR reads. The data contain approximately 77,000 distinct CDR3 sequences, approximately 49% of them singletons. Sequencing used blood. These receptors came from a male donor with severe acne vulgaris.

This clonotype was observed at least ten times. The chain combines TRBV29-1 with TRBJ1-2, with D possibly matching TRBD1 (5 bases). The CDR3 has 14 residues. Germline CDR1 and CDR2: SQVTM and ANQGSEA. V lost 0 bases and J lost 10, with 18 bases in between. CDR3 DNA sequence: TGCAGCGTTGAAGAGGGAGGGGCGACGACGGACTACACCTTC. Its translation: CSVEEGGATTDYTF.

The V gene is TRBV25-1, the J gene TRBJ2-7; D assignment may be TRBD1 or TRBD2 (6 bases each). Trimming took off 2 bases at V and 6 bases at J, with 20 bases between the two ends. CDR3 length equals 16 residues. Germline CDR1 is MGHDK and CDR2 is SYGVNS. CDR3 residues: CASSEDRGTITLEQYF. In DNA form, the CDR3 reads TGTGCCAGCAGTGAAGACCGGGGGACAATCACCCTCGAGCAGTACTTC.

The table lists this clonotype with many counts. V and J are TRBV4-1 and TRBJ2-3; a weak D match, TRBD2 (5 bases). Deletions cut 8 bases from V and 2 bases from J, with 11 bases between. Germline V lookup: CDR1 MGHRA, CDR2 YSYEKL. The CDR3 extends over 13 amino acids. The CDR3 protein is CASSGYHTDTQYF. The CDR3 DNA reads as TGCGCCAGCTCGGGATACCACACAGATACGCAGTATTTT.

The rearrangement joins TRBV2 to TRBJ1-1; 11 nucleotides align to TRBD1. Germline V gives CDR1 SNHLY, CDR2 FYNNEI. The CDR3 has 16 residues. V gave up 10 bases and J gave up 5 bases; unmatched junction bases: 15. This CDR3 is CATSKYRDRGDTEAFF. DNA of the CDR3: TGTGCCACCAGCAAATACCGGGACAGGGGGGATACTGAAGCTTTCTTT.

This clonotype came up a few times. Here the CDR3 reads CASSGLAGQSSEAFF. The CDR3 coding sequence is TGTGCCAGTAGCGGACTAGCGGGACAATCATCCGAAGCTTTCTTT. The rearrangement links TRBV19 to TRBJ1-1; D perhaps matches TRBD1 (6 bases). Trimming cost V 6 bases and J 8 bases, with 22 bases left between them. Germline lookup yields CDR1 LNHDA and CDR2 SQIVND (reference sequence). The CDR3 extends over 15 amino acids.

This clonotype was counted between two and nine times. The chain has TRBV6-5 and TRBJ2-5; D remains unclear. Germline V lookup: CDR1 MNHEY, CDR2 SVGAGI. The V end was cut by 2 bases, the J end by 0 bases, with 4 bases between. The CDR3 contains 13 residues. CDR3 region: CASSYPDQETQYF. Here the CDR3 DNA reads TGTGCCAGCAGTTACCCAGACCAAGAGACCCAGTACTTC.

The CDR3 DNA is TGCAGCGTTGATCGGCAGGGGGACTATGGCTACACCTTC. Residues: CSVDRQGDYGYTF. The chain recombines TRBV29-1 with TRBJ1-2; TRBD1 matches 7 bases. Germline CDR1 and CDR2: SQVTM and ANQGSEA. V was pared by 3 bases and J by 3 bases, with 4 bases of the junction left unmatched. CDR3 size: 13 residues.

On this clonotype: The CDR3 ends on some other residue instead of the conserved phenylalanine or tryptophan, so this is likely a read error. The rearrangement joins TRBV2 to TRBJ2-1, with 7 bases that match TRBD2. Trimming took 10 bases from V and 9 from J; bases not matched to a gene: 12. Germline V gives CDR1 SNHLY, CDR2 FYNNEI. The CDR3 has 13 residues. The CDR3 reads CATGPAGPTEQFP. CDR3 in DNA: TGTGCCACCGGACCAGCGGGACCCACTGAGCAGTTCCCC.

The gene calls are TRBV9 and TRBJ1-1; D is unclear. There are 14 residues in the CDR3. Germline CDR1 and CDR2: SGDLS and YYNGEE. Trimming shortened V by 0 bases and J by 4 bases, and 10 bases separated the two germline ends. This CDR3 reads CASSVGGLGTEAFF. Here the CDR3 DNA reads TGTGCCAGCAGCGTAGGGGGATTGGGCACTGAAGCTTTCTTT.

On this clonotype itself: The conserved closing phenylalanine or tryptophan is absent in this CDR3, likely reflecting a read error. The V and J genes are TRBV5-5 and TRBJ2-1, with TRBD2 matching over 9 bases. Trimming at V came to 3 bases and at J to 2 bases, leaving 6 bases not matched to a gene. This CDR3 spans 16 amino acids. Germline CDR1 SGHKS, CDR2 YYEKEE (reference sequence). This chain's CDR3 is CASSYVIAGAYNEQFL. DNA of the CDR3: TGTGCCAGCAGCTATGTAATAGCGGGGGCCTACAATGAGCAGTTCCTC.

This clonotype showed up many times. V and J are TRBV19 and TRBJ2-1, with 13 bases fitting TRBD2. The trim removed 5 bases at V and 4 bases at J, leaving 5 bases unmatched. This CDR3 is built from 16 residues. Germline CDR1 LNHDA, CDR2 SQIVND (reference sequence). The CDR3 DNA follows: TGTGCCAGTAGTGGGACTAGCGGGAATGTTTACAATGAGCAGTTCTTC. It codes for CASSGTSGNVYNEQFF.

In its sample, this clonotype was seen many times. With a much larger clone just one base away, this may be a read error. V gene TRBV18 combines with J gene TRBJ2-2; TRBD2 agrees at 7 bases. Germline trimming cut 2 bases from V and 5 bases from J; bases unmatched to any gene: 11. Germline CDR1 KGHSH, CDR2 LQKENI. The CDR3 covers 17 residues. CDR3 protein: CASSPSGLRERTGELFF. CDR3 DNA sequence: TGTGCCAGCTCACCAAGTGGATTGCGGGAGAGAACCGGGGAGCTGTTTTTT.

This clonotype occurred a few times. This sequence may be a read error, since a much larger clone differs from it by one base. The chain's CDR3 is CASSEHFNERYF. The CDR3 region has the DNA TGTGCCAGCAGTGAACACTTCAACGAGCGGTACTTC. This chain joins TRBV2 and TRBJ2-7; D not resolved. Germline V lookup: CDR1 SNHLY, CDR2 FYNNEI. CDR3 length: 12 residues.

The chain links TRBV20-1 to TRBJ2-5; no firm D call. CDR1 is DFQATT, CDR2 SNEGSKA, per germline (reference sequence). This CDR3 contains 13 residues. V lost 6 bases, J lost 3 bases, and 14 bases lay in between. The CDR3 DNA reads as TGCAGTGCAGGGAATCGACTGGAAGAGACCCAGTACTTC. Its translation is CSAGNRLEETQYF.

In the case of this clonotype: No DNA is shown, since the ends of the CDR3 on it are uncertain; the CDR3 is the one TCRdb lists. V and J are TRBV20-1 and TRBJ2-6; the table assigns TRBD2, which was not confirmed against the DNA. The CDR3 has 22 residues if both end residues are counted. Germline V CDR1 and CDR2: DFQATT, SNEGSKA (reference sequence). CDR3 region: CSARDWASGLKWAVLRANVLTF.

The chain couples TRBV6-2 or TRBV6-3 to TRBJ1-2; weak D call: TRBD1 (6 bases). From germline, CDR1 is MNHEY and CDR2 SVGEGT. V gave up 5 bases and J gave up 4 bases, with 17 bases separating them. The CDR3 has 15 amino acids. This CDR3 is CASSGGWTPSYGYTF. DNA of the CDR3: TGTGCCAGCAGTGGGGGCTGGACCCCTAGCTATGGCTACACCTTC.

Turning to this clonotype: A much more abundant neighbour one base away suggests this may be a read error. This chain joins TRBV19 and TRBJ2-1; 8 positions agree with TRBD2. The CDR3 length is 15 residues. Trimming removed 3 bases from V and 5 bases from J; junction bases left unmatched: 6. Germline V CDR1 and CDR2: LNHDA, SQIVND (reference sequence). The chain's CDR3 is CASSMKAGAHNEQFF. The CDR3 nucleotides are TGTGCCAGTAGTATGAAAGCGGGAGCTCACAATGAGCAGTTCTTC.

Points on this clonotype: One base away lies a much larger clone, so this may be a sequencing read error. The chain combines TRBV7-3 with TRBJ2-2; D possibly corresponds to TRBD1 (5 bases). The CDR3 has 14 residues. V was clipped by 5 bases and J by 4 bases, with 11 bases between them. Germline V lookup: CDR1 SGHTA, CDR2 FQGTGA. CDR3 DNA: TGTGCCAGCAGCCCACAGGCCAGCACCGGGGAGCTGTTTTTT. Residues: CASSPQASTGELFF.

This clonotype has only a few counts. The V call is TRBV29-1, the J call TRBJ2-2; 10 bases align to TRBD2. The CDR3 extends over 16 amino acids. From germline, CDR1 is SQVTM and CDR2 ANQGSEA. The V and J ends lost 4 bases and 2 bases, in that order; junction bases with no gene match: 7. CDR3 amino acids: CSVGLAGVGNTGELFF. As DNA, the CDR3 is TGCAGCGTTGGTCTAGCGGGAGTGGGAAACACCGGGGAGCTGTTTTTT.

This clonotype was detected many times. A read error is possible here, since a much larger clone lies one base away. For the CDR3, the DNA is TGTGCCAGCACCGGAAGGACAGGGGGCCTCACAGATACGCGGTATTTT. Amino acids: CASTGRTGGLTDTRYF. The chain couples TRBV5-4 to TRBJ2-3, with 11 nucleotides matching TRBD1. This CDR3 spans 16 amino acids. The V gene's germline CDR1 is SGHNT and CDR2 YYREEE (reference sequence).

The chain carries TRBV7-9 and TRBJ2-3, with D unclear. The germline CDR1 and CDR2 sequences are SEHNR and FQNEAQ (reference sequence). Trimming pared 11 bases from V and 5 bases from J, leaving 11 bases between. The CDR3 has 11 amino acids. CDR3: CAHRLGDTQYF. CDR3 nucleotide sequence: TGTGCCCACCGGCTGGGAGATACGCAGTATTTT.